The clone carrying this T cell receptor beta chain was seen only once. Its specificity is unknown. The CDR3 totals 13 residues. In germline, CDR1 is SGHVS, CDR2 FQNEAQ. V was pared by 4 bases and J by 2 bases, with 9 bases between. This sample stems from a study of tumor-infiltrating lymphocytes in primary liver carcinoma. Overall study context: Men as well as women, aged 30 to 69 years, made up the patients. Tumor staging was T1-T3 N0M0; sizes spanned roughly 4 to 11 cm across. Study-level findings and limits: Tumor region pairs shared more overlap than did tumor-adjacent and tumor-blood pairs.

Using a constant-region primer together with ProtoScript II reverse transcriptase, TCR beta cDNA was made from about 490 ng of total RNA. Employing slightly modified ARM-PCR, three nested multiplex PCR rounds were run, and these gave rise to the TCR beta libraries. Two initial PCR rounds of around 10 cycles each paired TRBV1-TRBV30 forward primers with a C-beta reverse primer. TCRdb recomputed calls from the multiplex PCR reads with MiXCR, one row per CDR3 protein. The sample has over 100,000 distinct CDR3 sequences, approximately 68% seen once. It was from about 19-30 mg of unsorted bulk tissue that RNA and DNA were co-extracted. Patients' primary liver carcinoma was surgically resected.

Input material: tumor-adjacent normal liver tissue. The rearrangement uses TRBV7-8 and TRBJ2-7; no definite D call. This TCR was sampled from an older woman with primary liver carcinoma and hepatitis B virus infection. The CDR3 spells CASSYKSPYEQYF. The CDR3 nucleotides are TGTGCCAGCAGCTACAAAAGCCCCTACGAGCAGTACTTC.